What follows are 21 T cell receptor beta chains derived from one specimen sequenced in a study of cytomegalovirus exposure and HLA in healthy donors listed by TCRdb under 2017. Library prep was done by the immunoSEQ multiplex PCR assay. For the multiplex PCR, a mixture combining 60 forward primers for TCR Vbeta segments and 13 reverse primers for TCR Jbeta segments was used. Held by TCRdb, this immuneACCESS table contains in-frame sequences only and omits some clones. Under half of the omission traces to an unresolved V gene where checked; the cause of the rest is unknown. The table for this sample lists 55,000 to 80,000 clones; around 63% of them were counted only once. Around 1.9% of the sample is taken by the ten largest. Sequencing was carried out using PBMCs. Source of these receptors: a woman younger than 45 in good health and CMV-seronegative.

The rearrangement joins TRBV5-1 to TRBJ2-5; TRBD1 matches at 8 bases. The end of the DNA aligns better with TRBJ2-7, so the J call may be wrong. Germline CDR1 SGHRS, CDR2 YFSETQ. This CDR3 contains 14 residues. CDR3: CASSLSTGVSEQYF. The CDR3 bases are TGCGCCAGCAGCTTGTCGACAGGGGTAAGCGAGCAGTACTTC.

The sample holds a few counts of this clone. The chain links TRBV6-4 to TRBJ2-6, with TRBD2 as a possible D gene (5 bases). The V end was cut by 4 bases, the J end by 2 bases, with 6 bases between. The length of the CDR3 is 14 residues. Germline V gene lookup returns CDR1 MRHNA and CDR2 SNTAGT. The CDR3 protein is CASSGGTGANVLTF. DNA of the CDR3: TGTGCCAGCAGTGGAGGGACTGGGGCCAACGTCCTGACTTTC.

This clone is a singleton in its sample. Germline and junction disagree at one end, which may indicate a read error. The J gene is TRBJ1-2, the V gene TRBV5-1; TRBD1 aligns across 9 bases. The germline V gene has CDR1 SGHRS and CDR2 YFSETQ. This CDR3 comprises 15 residues. Written as DNA, the CDR3 is TGTGCCAGCAGCACCCCGGGACAGGGTTTAGGAGGCTACACCTTC. As protein: CASSTPGQGLGGYTF.

The chain is built from TRBV5-6 and TRBJ2-2, with TRBD2 as a possible D gene (6 bases). Trimming left V 4 bases short and J 1 base short, with 11 bases between. CDR1 is SGHDT, CDR2 YYEEEE, per germline. The CDR3 covers 15 residues. The CDR3, as DNA: TGTGCCAGCAGCCTGGGACTCCGGAACACCGGGGAGCTGTTTTTT. Translated: CASSLGLRNTGELFF.

As regards this clone: A junction end diverges from the germline sequence, so it may reflect a read error. The chain is built from TRBV7-9 and TRBJ2-3; 7 bases fit TRBD1. The length of the CDR3 is 14 residues. CDR1 SEHNR and CDR2 FQNEAQ come from the germline V gene (reference sequence). The CDR3 DNA sequence: TGTTCCAGCAGCGCCCGGGCAGGGGGAGATACGCAGTATTTT. Its translation: CSSSARAGGDTQYF.

V gene TRBV11-2 combines with J gene TRBJ1-1, with 8 bases identical to TRBD1. This CDR3 is built from 14 residues. Trimming at V came to 5 bases and at J to 3 bases, leaving 5 bases not matched to a gene. Per the germline V gene, CDR1 is SGHAT and CDR2 is FQNNGV. CDR3 protein: CASSPQGADTEAFF. CDR3 sequence (DNA): TGTGCCAGCAGCCCTCAGGGGGCCGACACTGAAGCTTTCTTT.

This chain joins TRBV5-1 and TRBJ2-2; 7 bases map to TRBD1. There are 14 residues in the CDR3. V trimming: 0 bases; J trimming: 4 bases; junction bases outside the gene matches: 0. CDR1 SGHRS and CDR2 YFSETQ come from the germline V gene. The CDR3 loop reads CASSLEGATGELFF. The CDR3 DNA reads as TGCGCCAGCAGCTTGGAGGGGGCCACCGGGGAGCTGTTTTTT.

The chain uses TRBV6-5 and TRBJ1-2, with D uncertain. There are 13 residues in the CDR3. CDR1 is MNHEY, CDR2 SVGAGI, per germline. The V and J ends lost 8 bases and 2 bases respectively, with 12 bases between them. The CDR3 region is CASALDGNYGYTF. The CDR3 nucleotides are TGTGCCAGCGCTCTCGACGGGAACTATGGCTACACCTTC.

This chain joins TRBV5-1 and TRBJ2-3, with 8 bases lining up with TRBD1. CDR1 and CDR2 from the germline V gene are SGHRS and YFSETQ. The CDR3 is 15 residues long. V was clipped by 3 bases and J by 5 bases; unmatched bases: 8. The CDR3 DNA reads TGCGCCAGCAGCTCGACAGGGGTCTTCGGAGATACGCAGTATTTT. Residues: CASSSTGVFGDTQYF. The whole variable domain, remainder taken from reference TRBV5-1 and TRBJ2-3, is KAGVTQTPRYLIKTRGQQVTLSCSPISGHRSVSWYQQTPGQGLQFLFEYFSETQRNKGNFPGRFSGRQFSNSRSEMNVSTLELGDSALYLCASSSTGVFGDTQYFGPGTRLTVL.

This chain uses TRBV5-1 with TRBJ1-1; D possibly corresponds to TRBD1 (5 bases). Germline V gene sequence: CDR1 SGHRS, CDR2 YFSETQ. The V gene lost 5 bases and the J gene lost 0 bases, with 8 bases spanning the gap. The CDR3 consists of 13 residues. The CDR3 reads CASSPDMNTEAFF. The CDR3 coding sequence is TGCGCCAGCAGTCCGGACATGAACACTGAAGCTTTCTTT. Full variable domain (missing parts from reference TRBV5-1 and TRBJ1-1): KAGVTQTPRYLIKTRGQQVTLSCSPISGHRSVSWYQQTPGQGLQFLFEYFSETQRNKGNFPGRFSGRQFSNSRSEMNVSTLELGDSALYLCASSPDMNTEAFFGQGTRLTVV.

This clone was found a few times. V gene TRBV11-2 combines with J gene TRBJ2-5, with D tentatively TRBD2 (7 bases). The V end lost 1 base, the J end lost 5 bases, and 14 bases lay between the germline ends. CDR1 SGHAT and CDR2 FQNNGV come from the germline V gene. The CDR3 sequence is 15 residues long. The CDR3, as DNA: TGTGCCAGCAGCTTAGTGGGGGGGCCCCAGGAGACCCAGTACTTC. Protein sequence: CASSLVGGPQETQYF.

The V call is TRBV2, the J call TRBJ1-5, with 8 bases identical to TRBD1. This CDR3 is built from 16 residues. Germline V gene lookup returns CDR1 SNHLY and CDR2 FYNNEI. V lost 4 bases, J lost 7 bases, and 12 bases stayed unmatched. The CDR3 DNA sequence: TGTGCCAGCAGTGCCAGGACAGGGTTGAGTAGGCAGCCCCAGCATTTT. Its protein product is CASSARTGLSRQPQHF.

This sequence joins TRBV7-3 and TRBJ1-2, with 7 bases matching TRBD1. This CDR3 has 13 residues. Germline lookup yields CDR1 SGHTA and CDR2 FQGTGA. Trimming took 5 bases from V and 8 from J; bases not matched to a gene: 8. The CDR3 loop is CASSLTGDSGYTF. CDR3 bases: TGTGCCAGCAGCCTGACCGGGGACAGCGGCTACACCTTC.

J is TRBJ1-1 and V is TRBV7-8; D gene ambiguous. Per the germline V gene, CDR1 is SGHVS and CDR2 is FQNEAQ. The CDR3 totals 13 residues. The ends were cut back, 5 bases at V and 2 bases at J, with 9 bases in the middle. CDR3 residues: CASSLGSNTEAFF. CDR3 nucleotide sequence: TGTGCCAGCAGCCTGGGCTCCAACACTGAAGCTTTCTTT.

V is TRBV5-1 and J is TRBJ1-1; D is perhaps TRBD1 (5 bases). This CDR3 is 14 amino acids long. CDR1 is SGHRS, CDR2 YFSETQ, per germline. Trimming cost V 1 base and J 4 bases, with 11 bases left between them. This CDR3 is CASSLSAGLTEAFF. The CDR3 DNA follows: TGCGCCAGCAGCTTGAGTGCGGGGCTCACTGAAGCTTTCTTT.

J is TRBJ2-1 and V is TRBV7-9; 9 bases agree with TRBD1. This CDR3 is 15 amino acids long. Germline trimming cut 5 bases from V and 1 base from J; bases unmatched to any gene: 3. CDR1 is SEHNR and CDR2 is FQNEAQ in the germline V gene (reference sequence). The CDR3 reads CASSQTGGSYNEQFF. The CDR3 DNA sequence: TGTGCCAGCAGCCAGACAGGGGGATCCTACAATGAGCAGTTCTTC. Based on the CDR3 plus reference TRBV7-9 and TRBJ2-1, the full variable domain is DTGVSQNPRHKITKRGQNVTFRCDPISEHNRLYWYRQTLGQGPEFLTYFQNEAQLEKSRLLSDRFSAERPKGSFSTLEIQRTEQGDSAMYLCASSQTGGSYNEQFFGPGTRLTVL.

CDR3 in DNA: TGTGCCAGCAGCTTAGCAGTTGGCAGAGGCGACGAGCAGTACTTC. Amino acid sequence: CASSLAVGRGDEQYF. This chain joins TRBV7-2 and TRBJ2-7; no definite D call. The V and J ends lost 0 bases and 5 bases respectively, with 14 bases between them. Germline CDR1 is SGHTA and CDR2 is FQGNSA. CDR3 length equals 15 residues.

The rearrangement uses TRBV11-3 and TRBJ2-5; D possibly corresponds to TRBD2 (6 bases). Germline loops: CDR1 SGHNT, CDR2 YENEEA. CDR3 length: 16 amino acids. Trimming pared 1 base from V and 5 bases from J, leaving 17 bases between. The CDR3 coding sequence is TGTGCCAGCAGCTTAGTGGGAGGAACGGGTATTGAGACCCAGTACTTC. The encoded protein is CASSLVGGTGIETQYF.

This sequence joins TRBV27 and TRBJ1-2, with 9 bases that match TRBD1. Trimming at V came to 5 bases and at J to 4 bases, leaving 5 bases not matched to a gene. There are 14 residues in the CDR3. Germline V gene lookup returns CDR1 MNHEY and CDR2 SMNVEV (reference sequence). CDR3: CASSITGGSYGYTF. The DNA of the CDR3 is TGTGCCAGCAGTATCACAGGGGGCTCCTATGGCTACACCTTC.

The chain links TRBV13 to TRBJ2-3; 12 bases map to TRBD1. CDR1 PRHDT and CDR2 FYEKMQ come from the germline V gene (reference sequence). With 5 bases clipped from V and 4 bases from J, the junction kept 7 bases outside the gene matches. The CDR3 sequence is 16 residues long. In DNA, the CDR3 is TGTGCCAGCAGCCCCCCCGGGACAGGGGGCGCAGATACGCAGTATTTT. It translates to CASSPPGTGGADTQYF.

This clone was seen only once. The rearrangement uses TRBV5-4 and TRBJ2-5; tentative D call: TRBD2 (5 bases). There are 15 residues in the CDR3. Germline V gives CDR1 SGHNT, CDR2 YYREEE (reference sequence). V was cut by 3 bases and J by 5 bases, with 17 bases left in between. The CDR3 sequence: CASSSGSGVWETQYF. As DNA, the CDR3 is TGTGCCAGCAGCTCGGGGTCCGGTGTCTGGGAGACCCAGTACTTC.